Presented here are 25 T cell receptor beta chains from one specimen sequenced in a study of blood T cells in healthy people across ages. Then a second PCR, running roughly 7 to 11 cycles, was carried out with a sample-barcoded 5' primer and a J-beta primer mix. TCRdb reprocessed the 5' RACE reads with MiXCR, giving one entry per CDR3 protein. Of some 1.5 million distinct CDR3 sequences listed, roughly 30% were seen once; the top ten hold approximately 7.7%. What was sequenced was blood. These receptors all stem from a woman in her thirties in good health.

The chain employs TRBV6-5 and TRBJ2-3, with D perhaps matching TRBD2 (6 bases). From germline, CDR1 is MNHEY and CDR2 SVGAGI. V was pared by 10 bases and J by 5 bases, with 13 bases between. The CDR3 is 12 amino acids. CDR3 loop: CAINRGKDTQYF. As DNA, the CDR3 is TGTGCCATCAATCGGGGGAAAGATACGCAGTATTTT.

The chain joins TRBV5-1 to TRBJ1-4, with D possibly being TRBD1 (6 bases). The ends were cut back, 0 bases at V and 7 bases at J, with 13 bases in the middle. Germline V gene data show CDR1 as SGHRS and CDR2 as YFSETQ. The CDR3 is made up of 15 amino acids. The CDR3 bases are TGCGCCAGCAGCTTGGACGGGGGGGCGAGTGAAAAACTGTTTTTT. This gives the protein CASSLDGGASEKLFF.

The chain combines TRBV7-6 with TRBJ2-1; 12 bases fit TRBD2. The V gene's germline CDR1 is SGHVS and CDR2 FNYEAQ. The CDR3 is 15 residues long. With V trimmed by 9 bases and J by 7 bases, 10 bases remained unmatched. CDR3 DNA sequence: TGTGCCAGTAGCCCGTGGCTAGCGGGAGGGAATGAGCAGTTCTTC. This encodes CASSPWLAGGNEQFF.

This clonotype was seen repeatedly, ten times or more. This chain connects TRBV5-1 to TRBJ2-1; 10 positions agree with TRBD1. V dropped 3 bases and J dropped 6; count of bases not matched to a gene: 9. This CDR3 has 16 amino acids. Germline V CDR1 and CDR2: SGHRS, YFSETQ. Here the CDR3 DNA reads TGCGCCAGCAGCTACTACCGGGACAGGGGTCGCAATGAGCAGTTCTTC. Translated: CASSYYRDRGRNEQFF.

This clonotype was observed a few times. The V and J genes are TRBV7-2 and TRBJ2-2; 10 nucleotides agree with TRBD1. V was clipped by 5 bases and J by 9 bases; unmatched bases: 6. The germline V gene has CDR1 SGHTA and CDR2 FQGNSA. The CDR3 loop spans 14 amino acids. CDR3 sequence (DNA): TGTGCCAGCAGCGCCAGACAGGGGGCGCGGGAGCTGTTTTTT. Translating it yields CASSARQGARELFF. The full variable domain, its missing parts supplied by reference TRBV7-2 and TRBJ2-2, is GAGVSQSPSNKVTEKGKDVELRCDPISGHTALYWYRQSLGQGLEFLIYFQGNSAPDKSGLPSDRFSAERTGGSVSTLTIQRTQQEDSAVYLCASSARQGARELFFGEGSRLTVL.

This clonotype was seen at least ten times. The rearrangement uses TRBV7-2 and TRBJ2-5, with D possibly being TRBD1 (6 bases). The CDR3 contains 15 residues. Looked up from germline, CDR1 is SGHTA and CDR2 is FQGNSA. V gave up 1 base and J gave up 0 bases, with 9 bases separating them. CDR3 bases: TGTGCCAGCAGCTTAGGAGGGACATACCAAGAGACCCAGTACTTC. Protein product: CASSLGGTYQETQYF.

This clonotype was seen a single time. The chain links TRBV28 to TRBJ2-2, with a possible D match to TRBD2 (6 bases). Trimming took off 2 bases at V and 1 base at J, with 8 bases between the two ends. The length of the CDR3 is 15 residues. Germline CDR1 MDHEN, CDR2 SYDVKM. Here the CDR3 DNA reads TGTGCCAGCAGTTTACGGGGGATGAACACCGGGGAGCTGTTTTTT. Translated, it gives CASSLRGMNTGELFF.

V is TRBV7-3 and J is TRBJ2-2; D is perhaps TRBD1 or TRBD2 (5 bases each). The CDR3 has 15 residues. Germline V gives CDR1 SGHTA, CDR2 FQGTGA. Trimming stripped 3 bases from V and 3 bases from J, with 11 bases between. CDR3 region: CASSLGRGYTGELFF. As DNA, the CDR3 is TGTGCCAGCAGCTTGGGACGCGGTTACACCGGGGAGCTGTTTTTT.

In DNA, the CDR3 is TGTGCCAGCAGCTTTTACTCCGGGACAGGGACGATAGATACGCAGTATTTT. Protein product: CASSFYSGTGTIDTQYF. The V and J genes are TRBV5-5 and TRBJ2-3; 9 bases are shared with TRBD1. From germline, CDR1 is SGHKS and CDR2 YYEKEE (reference sequence). The CDR3 sequence is 17 residues long. V lost 2 bases, J lost 5 bases, and 12 bases stayed unmatched.

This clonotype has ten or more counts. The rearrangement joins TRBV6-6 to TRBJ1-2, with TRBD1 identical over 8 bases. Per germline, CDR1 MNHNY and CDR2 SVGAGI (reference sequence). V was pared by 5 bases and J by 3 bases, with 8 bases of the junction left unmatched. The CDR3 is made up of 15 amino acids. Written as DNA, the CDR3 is TGTGCCAGCAGTCCCGGACCGGGACAGGACTATGGCTACACCTTC. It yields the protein CASSPGPGQDYGYTF.

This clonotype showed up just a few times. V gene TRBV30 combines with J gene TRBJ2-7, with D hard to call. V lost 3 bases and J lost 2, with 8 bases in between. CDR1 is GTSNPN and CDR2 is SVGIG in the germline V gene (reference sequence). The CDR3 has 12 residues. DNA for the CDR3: TGTGCCTGGAGAACCCGGGCCTACGAGCAGTACTTC. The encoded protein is CAWRTRAYEQYF.

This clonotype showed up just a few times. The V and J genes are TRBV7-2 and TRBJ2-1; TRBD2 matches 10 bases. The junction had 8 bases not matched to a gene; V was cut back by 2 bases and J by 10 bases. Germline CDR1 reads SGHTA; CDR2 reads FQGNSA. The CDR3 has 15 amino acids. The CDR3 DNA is TGTGCCAGCAGCTTAACTCCGCTAGCGGGAGTGGAGCAGTTCTTC. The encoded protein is CASSLTPLAGVEQFF.

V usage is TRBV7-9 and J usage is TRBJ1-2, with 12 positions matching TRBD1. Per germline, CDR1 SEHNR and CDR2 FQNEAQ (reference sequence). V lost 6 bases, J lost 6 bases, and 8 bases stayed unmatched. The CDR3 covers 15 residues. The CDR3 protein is CASRTGTGGAHGYTF. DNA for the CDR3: TGTGCCAGCAGGACTGGGACAGGGGGCGCCCATGGCTACACCTTC.

The CDR3 bases are TGTGCCAGCAATGAGCGGGGTATGGCTAGCGGCTCTACGGATACGCAGTATTTT. Protein product: CASNERGMASGSTDTQYF. The rearrangement joins TRBV6-1 to TRBJ2-3, with 7 bases that match TRBD2. The CDR3 loop spans 18 amino acids. Losses at the gene ends were 7 bases for V and 6 bases for J; bases not matched to a gene: 22. Germline-derived CDR1 and CDR2 are MNHNS and SASEGT.

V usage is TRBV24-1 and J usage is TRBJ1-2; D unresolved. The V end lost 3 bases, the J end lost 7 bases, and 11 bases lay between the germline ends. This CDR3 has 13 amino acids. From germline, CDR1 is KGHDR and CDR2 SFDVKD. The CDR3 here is CATSDRHESGYTF. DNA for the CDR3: TGTGCCACCAGTGATAGGCATGAGAGTGGCTACACCTTC.

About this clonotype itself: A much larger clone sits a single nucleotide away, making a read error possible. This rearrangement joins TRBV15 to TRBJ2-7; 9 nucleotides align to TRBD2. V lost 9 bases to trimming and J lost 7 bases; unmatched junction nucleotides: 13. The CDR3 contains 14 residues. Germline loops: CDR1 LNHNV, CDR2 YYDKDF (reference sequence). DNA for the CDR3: TGTGCCACGTCGGGACTAGCAAAGAACAATGAGCAGTACTTC. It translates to CATSGLAKNNEQYF.

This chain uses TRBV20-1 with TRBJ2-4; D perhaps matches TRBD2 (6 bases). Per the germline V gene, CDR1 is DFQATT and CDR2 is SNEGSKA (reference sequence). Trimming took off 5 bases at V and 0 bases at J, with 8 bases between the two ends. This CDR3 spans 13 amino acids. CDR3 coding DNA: TGCAGTGCTCGGGGACTAGCCAAAAACATTCAGTACTTC. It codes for CSARGLAKNIQYF.

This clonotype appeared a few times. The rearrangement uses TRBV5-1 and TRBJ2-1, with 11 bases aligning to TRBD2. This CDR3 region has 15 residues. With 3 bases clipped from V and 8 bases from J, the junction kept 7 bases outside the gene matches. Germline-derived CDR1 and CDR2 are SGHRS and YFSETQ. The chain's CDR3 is CASSSTSGVWDEQFF. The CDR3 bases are TGCGCCAGCAGCTCGACTAGCGGGGTTTGGGATGAGCAGTTCTTC.

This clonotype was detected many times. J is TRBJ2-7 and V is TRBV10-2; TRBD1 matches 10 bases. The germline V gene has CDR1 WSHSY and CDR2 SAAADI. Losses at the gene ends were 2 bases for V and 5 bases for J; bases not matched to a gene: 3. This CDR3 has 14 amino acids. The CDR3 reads CASSEGDRGHEQYF. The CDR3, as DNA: TGCGCCAGCAGTGAGGGGGACAGGGGCCACGAGCAGTACTTC.

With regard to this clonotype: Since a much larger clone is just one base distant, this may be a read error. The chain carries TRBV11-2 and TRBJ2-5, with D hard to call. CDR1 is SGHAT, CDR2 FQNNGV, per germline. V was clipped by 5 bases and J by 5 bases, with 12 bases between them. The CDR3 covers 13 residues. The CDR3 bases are TGTGCCAGCAGCAAAGGATATCATGAGACCCAGTACTTC. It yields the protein CASSKGYHETQYF.

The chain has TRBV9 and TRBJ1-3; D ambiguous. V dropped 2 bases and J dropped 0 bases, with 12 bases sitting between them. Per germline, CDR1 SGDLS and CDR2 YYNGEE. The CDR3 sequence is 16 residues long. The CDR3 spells CASSVGNDYSGNTIYF. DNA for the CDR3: TGTGCCAGCAGCGTCGGGAACGACTACTCTGGAAACACCATATATTTT. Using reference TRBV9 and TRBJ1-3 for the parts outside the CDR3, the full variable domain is DSGVTQTPKHLITATGQRVTLRCSPRSGDLSVYWYQQSLDQGLQFLIQYYNGEERAKGNILERFSAQQFPDLHSELNLSSLELGDSALYFCASSVGNDYSGNTIYFGEGSWLTVV.

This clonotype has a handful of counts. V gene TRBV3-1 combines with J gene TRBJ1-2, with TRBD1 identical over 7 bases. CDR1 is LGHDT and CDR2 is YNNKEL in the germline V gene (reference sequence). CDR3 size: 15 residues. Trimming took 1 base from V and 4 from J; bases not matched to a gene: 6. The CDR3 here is CASSQATGRTYGYTF. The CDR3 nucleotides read TGTGCCAGCAGCCAAGCGACAGGGAGGACCTATGGCTACACCTTC. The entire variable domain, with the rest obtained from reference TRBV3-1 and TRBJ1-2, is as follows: DTAVSQTPKYLVTQMGNDKSIKCEQNLGHDTMYWYKQDSKKFLKIMFSYNNKELIINETVPNRFSPKSPDKAHLNLHINSLELGDSAVYFCASSQATGRTYGYTFGSGTRLTVV.

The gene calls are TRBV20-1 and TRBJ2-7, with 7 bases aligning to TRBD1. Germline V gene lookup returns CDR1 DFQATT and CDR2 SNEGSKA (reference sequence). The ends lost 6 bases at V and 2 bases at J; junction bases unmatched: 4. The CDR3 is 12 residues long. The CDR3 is CSATDRAYEQYF. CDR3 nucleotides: TGCAGTGCAACCGACAGGGCCTACGAGCAGTACTTC.

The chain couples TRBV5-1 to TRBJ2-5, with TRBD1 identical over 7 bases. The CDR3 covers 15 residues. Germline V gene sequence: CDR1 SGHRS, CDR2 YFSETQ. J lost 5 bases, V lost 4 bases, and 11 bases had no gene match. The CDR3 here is CASSKPTGQRETQYF. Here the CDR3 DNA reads TGCGCCAGCAGCAAACCGACAGGGCAACGGGAGACCCAGTACTTC.

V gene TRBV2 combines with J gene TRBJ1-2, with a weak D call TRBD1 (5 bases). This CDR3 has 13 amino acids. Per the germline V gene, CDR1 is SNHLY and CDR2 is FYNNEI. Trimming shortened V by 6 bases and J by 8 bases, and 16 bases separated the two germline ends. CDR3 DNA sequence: TGTGCCAGCAGCCCCGAGAGGGGAAGGGGCTACACCTTC. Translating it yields CASSPERGRGYTF. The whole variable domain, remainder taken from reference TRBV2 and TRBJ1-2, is EPEVTQTPSHQVTQMGQEVILRCVPISNHLYFYWYRQILGQKVEFLVSFYNNEISEKSEIFDDQFSVERPDGSNFTLKIRSTKLEDSAMYFCASSPERGRGYTFGSGTRLTVV.